The 24 T cell receptor beta chains listed next were all sequenced from one sample in a study of blood T cell repertoires in COVID-19. Sequencing used immunoSEQ multiplex PCR; TCRdb keeps in-frame clones, though not all of them. The data show roughly 220,000 clones, with 65% to 85% seen just once and approximately 3% held by the top ten. Sequencing was carried out using peripheral blood. These receptors all stem from a woman in her thirties who had recovered from COVID-19.

The CDR3 DNA follows: TGCGCCAGCAGCTCATTAGCGGGAGGCGGGACCGGGGAGCTGTTTTTT. Amino acids: CASSSLAGGGTGELFF. V gene TRBV5-1 combines with J gene TRBJ2-2; 10 bases fit TRBD2. Germline V gene lookup returns CDR1 SGHRS and CDR2 YFSETQ. With V trimmed by 3 bases and J by 5 bases, 7 bases remained unmatched. The CDR3 length is 16 residues.

The J gene is TRBJ2-7, the V gene TRBV4-1; TRBD1 might be the D (5 bases). V lost 6 bases, J lost 3 bases, and 9 bases lay in between. The V gene's germline CDR1 is MGHRA and CDR2 YSYEKL. The CDR3 spans 12 residues. The CDR3, as DNA: TGCGCCAGCAGACGACAGTTCTACGAGCAGTACTTC. As protein: CASRRQFYEQYF.

The CDR3 bases are TGTGCCAGCTCCCCCCTCGGGGGATGGGACAATGAGCAGTTCTTC. The encoded protein is CASSPLGGWDNEQFF. The chain carries TRBV18 and TRBJ2-1; TRBD2 might be the D (6 bases). CDR1 KGHSH and CDR2 LQKENI come from the germline V gene. The CDR3 is made up of 15 amino acids. Trimming shortened V by 6 bases and J by 5 bases, and 17 bases separated the two germline ends. The variable domain in full, with the rest retrieved from reference TRBV18 and TRBJ2-1, is NAGVMQNPRHLVRRRGQEARLRCSPMKGHSHVYWYRQLPEEGLKFMVYLQKENIIDESGMPKERFSAEFPKEGPSILRIQQVVRGDSAAYFCASSPLGGWDNEQFFGPGTRLTVL.

V is TRBV9 and J is TRBJ2-1, with 7 bases aligning to TRBD2. Germline V gene lookup returns CDR1 SGDLS and CDR2 YYNGEE. V dropped 4 bases and J dropped 8; count of bases not matched to a gene: 12. The CDR3 is 15 residues long. The CDR3 loop is CASSPRDSGGYEQFF. For the CDR3, the DNA is TGTGCCAGCAGCCCGAGGGACTCGGGAGGCTATGAGCAGTTCTTC. The complete variable domain, with remaining parts taken from reference TRBV9 and TRBJ2-1, reads DSGVTQTPKHLITATGQRVTLRCSPRSGDLSVYWYQQSLDQGLQFLIQYYNGEERAKGNILERFSAQQFPDLHSELNLSSLELGDSALYFCASSPRDSGGYEQFFGPGTRLTVL.

The CDR3 DNA reads TGTGCCAGCAGCTTGGGGGGACTAGCGGGAGATGAGACCCAGTACTTC. This encodes CASSLGGLAGDETQYF. The genes are TRBV5-6 and TRBJ2-5; 14 positions agree with TRBD2. The CDR3 loop spans 16 amino acids. The germline gives CDR1 SGHDT, CDR2 YYEEEE. Trimming removed 0 bases from V and 5 bases from J; junction bases left unmatched: 3.

This CDR3 reads CASSVSSGTGELFF. CDR3 sequence (DNA): TGTGCCAGCAGCGTTTCCTCGGGCACCGGGGAGCTGTTTTTT. The J gene is TRBJ2-2, the V gene TRBV9; no definite D call. The CDR3 runs to 14 residues. Germline assignment: CDR1 SGDLS and CDR2 YYNGEE. With 2 bases removed from V and 4 bases from J, the gap between germline ends came to 9 bases.

V and J are TRBV9 and TRBJ2-3; 11 positions agree with TRBD2. Germline V CDR1 and CDR2: SGDLS, YYNGEE. The length of the CDR3 is 17 residues. With 5 bases clipped from V and 4 bases from J, the junction kept 12 bases outside the gene matches. CDR3 amino acids: CASSELAGVEWADTQYF. The CDR3 DNA reads as TGTGCCAGCAGTGAACTAGCGGGAGTCGAGTGGGCAGATACGCAGTATTTT.

The V call is TRBV9, the J call TRBJ2-3, with D perhaps TRBD2 (6 bases). Germline assignment: CDR1 SGDLS and CDR2 YYNGEE. CDR3 length equals 15 residues. The V end was cut by 5 bases, the J end by 0 bases, with 13 bases between. The CDR3 sequence is CASSPSGGSTDTQYF. In nucleotides, the CDR3 is TGTGCCAGCAGTCCCTCTGGGGGGAGCACAGATACGCAGTATTTT.

V and J are TRBV19 and TRBJ2-7; TRBD2 aligns across 12 bases. This CDR3 spans 17 amino acids. Unmatched junction bases numbered 8, after V lost 0 bases and J lost 5 bases. CDR1 and CDR2 from the germline V gene are LNHDA and SQIVND (reference sequence). The CDR3 region has the DNA TGTGCCAGTAGTATAGATCCGACTAGCGGGAGCCCCCACGAGCAGTACTTC. Residues: CASSIDPTSGSPHEQYF.

A single count supports this clone. The chain recombines TRBV29-1 with TRBJ2-1; D remains ambiguous. Looked up from germline, CDR1 is SQVTM and CDR2 is ANQGSEA. The V and J ends lost 3 bases and 8 bases respectively, with 8 bases between them. The CDR3 sequence is 11 residues long. The CDR3 DNA sequence: TGCAGCGTTGATGGCGGCTATGAGCAGTTCTTC. It translates to CSVDGGYEQFF.

The chain joins TRBV20-1 to TRBJ2-7, with D perhaps matching TRBD1 (5 bases). V was shortened by 3 bases and J by 4 bases, with 7 bases between the two germline ends. The germline V gene has CDR1 DFQATT and CDR2 SNEGSKA (reference sequence). The CDR3 consists of 11 residues. DNA for the CDR3: TGCAGTGCTAGCTCAGGGTACGAGCAGTACTTC. Amino acids: CSASSGYEQYF.

This chain uses TRBV7-8 with TRBJ2-3; 12 bases map to TRBD2. Per the germline V gene, CDR1 is SGHVS and CDR2 is FQNEAQ. The CDR3 sequence is 16 residues long. V was clipped by 1 base and J by 5 bases; unmatched bases: 4. The CDR3 is CASSLGLAGDGDTQYF. CDR3 in DNA: TGTGCCAGCAGCTTAGGACTAGCGGGAGATGGAGATACGCAGTATTTT.

This clone was counted a few times. The V and J genes are TRBV19 and TRBJ2-1, with D possibly matching TRBD1 (5 bases). From germline, CDR1 is LNHDA and CDR2 SQIVND (reference sequence). Trimming pared 8 bases from V and 4 bases from J, leaving 15 bases between. The length of the CDR3 is 14 residues. CDR3 coding DNA: TGTGCCAGTCGGTCTGTAGGGGTATACAATGAGCAGTTCTTC. Protein sequence: CASRSVGVYNEQFF.

V usage is TRBV19 and J usage is TRBJ2-3; TRBD2 matches at 9 bases. V lost 4 bases, J lost 1 base, and 6 bases stayed unmatched. The CDR3 is made up of 16 amino acids. Germline-derived CDR1 and CDR2 are LNHDA and SQIVND (reference sequence). In DNA form, the CDR3 reads TGTGCCAGTAGTAGTAGCGGGAGCGACGGCACAGATACGCAGTATTTT. Translated: CASSSSGSDGTDTQYF.

The gene calls are TRBV7-3 and TRBJ2-2; 14 nucleotides agree with TRBD2. Looked up from germline, CDR1 is SGHTA and CDR2 is FQGTGA. V was pared by 3 bases and J by 4 bases, with 7 bases of the junction left unmatched. This CDR3 comprises 18 residues. Here the CDR3 reads CASSFFGLAGGGTGELFF. The CDR3, as DNA: TGTGCCAGCAGCTTTTTTGGACTAGCGGGAGGTGGCACCGGGGAGCTGTTTTTT.

This chain connects TRBV30 to TRBJ2-2, with a possible D match to TRBD1 (6 bases). The germline gives CDR1 GTSNPN, CDR2 SVGIG (reference sequence). CDR3 size: 15 residues. The V gene lost 0 bases and the J gene lost 4 bases, with 12 bases spanning the gap. This CDR3 is CAWSVNRVGTGELFF. CDR3 coding DNA: TGTGCCTGGAGTGTCAACAGGGTAGGCACCGGGGAGCTGTTTTTT.

The CDR3: CASRGREFDGYTF. In DNA, the CDR3 is TGTGCCAGCAGGGGCCGGGAATTCGATGGCTACACCTTC. This sequence joins TRBV14 and TRBJ1-2, with unresolved D. There are 13 residues in the CDR3. The V gene lost 6 bases and the J gene lost 6 bases, with 14 bases spanning the gap. The germline V gene encodes CDR1 SGHDN and CDR2 FVKESK.

Concerning this clone itself: At one of its ends the junction is not consistent with the germline gene, which may arise from a read error. The rearrangement uses TRBV7-7 and TRBJ2-5; 8 positions agree with TRBD1. Germline V gene sequence: CDR1 SSHAT, CDR2 FNYEAQ (reference sequence). The CDR3 loop spans 15 amino acids. The CDR3 here is CASSLSPGGVETQYF. The CDR3 coding sequence is TGTGCTAGCAGCTTGAGCCCAGGGGGCGTAGAGACCCAGTACTTC.

The rearrangement uses TRBV30 and TRBJ1-1; D gene ambiguous. CDR1 is GTSNPN, CDR2 SVGIG, per germline (reference sequence). The CDR3 runs 14 residues. V dropped 1 base and J dropped 1 base, with 10 bases sitting between them. CDR3 sequence (DNA): TGTGCCTGGAGTGGGGCAACTCGGAACACTGAAGCTTTCTTT. The encoded protein is CAWSGATRNTEAFF.

In the case of this clone: The sample carries other DNA sequences with the same CDR3. The chain is built from TRBV18 and TRBJ1-1, with D possibly matching TRBD1 (5 bases). The CDR3 runs 14 residues. Germline V gene data show CDR1 as KGHSH and CDR2 as LQKENI. V was pared by 3 bases and J by 1 base, with 9 bases between. The CDR3, as DNA: TGTGCCAGCTCACCCCCCACAGGGAACACTGAAGCTTTCTTT. It translates to CASSPPTGNTEAFF.

This chain joins TRBV19 and TRBJ2-3, with TRBD2 identical over 8 bases. The length of the CDR3 is 17 residues. V gave up 7 bases and J gave up 10 bases; unmatched junction bases: 22. Per germline, CDR1 LNHDA and CDR2 SQIVND (reference sequence). The CDR3: CASNPRFAREALGAQYF. In DNA, the CDR3 is TGTGCCAGTAACCCCCGGTTCGCGCGGGAGGCCCTGGGGGCGCAGTATTTT.

The chain employs TRBV7-3 and TRBJ2-1, with 8 positions matching TRBD2. Trimming removed 5 bases from V and 2 bases from J; junction bases left unmatched: 5. CDR3 size: 15 residues. Germline V gives CDR1 SGHTA, CDR2 FQGTGA. CDR3 sequence: CASSPETSAYNEQFF. CDR3 DNA: TGTGCCAGCAGCCCTGAGACTAGCGCCTACAATGAGCAGTTCTTC.

CDR3 loop: CASSEWTGVNSPLHF. CDR3 in DNA: TGTGCCAGCAGTGAATGGACAGGGGTTAATTCACCCCTCCACTTT. The chain recombines TRBV6-1 with TRBJ1-6; 9 bases fit TRBD1. The germline gives CDR1 MNHNS, CDR2 SASEGT. The length of the CDR3 is 15 residues. The J segment lost 6 bases and the V segment lost 2 bases, leaving 2 bases of the junction unmatched.

The gene calls are TRBV11-2 and TRBJ2-7, with TRBD2 matching 7 bases. Trimming at V came to 1 base and at J to 2 bases, leaving 8 bases not matched to a gene. Germline V lookup: CDR1 SGHAT, CDR2 FQNNGV. The CDR3 covers 16 residues. The CDR3 reads CASSLGTRDYPYEQYF. The CDR3 DNA is TGTGCCAGCAGCTTAGGGACCCGGGACTACCCCTACGAGCAGTACTTC.